This paragraph reports one T cell receptor beta chain. Which antigen it targets is not known. One base away there is no much larger clone; base qualities are not given. CDR1 and CDR2 (SGHAT, FQNNGV) derive from the germline V gene. Trimming takes 5 bases off V and 5 bases off J; junction bases not matched to a gene: 11. The CDR3, from cysteine to phenylalanine, totals 15 residues. Kept here is only the CDR3 DNA, which spans 45 bases and is read in frame from base 1. This record belongs to a study of blood T cell repertoires in COVID-19 (dated by TCRdb to about 2020). Looking at the study overall: Samples covering the acute and convalescent phases of COVID-19 were provided by collaborators in the United States, Italy and Spain. The material from the prospective study consisted of cDNA or gDNA derived from T cells, B-cell-depleted T cells, or PBMCs. Deeply sampled blood TCRbeta repertoires from subjects exposed to, actively infected with, or recovered from COVID-19 were included in the dataset. A freely available public database, intended as a resource for researchers studying the immune response to SARS-CoV-2, is where the repertoires were released. The samples were drawn from two sources: the first 160 participants of the ongoing ImmuneRACE study, and 950 to 1,500 subjects contributed by 6 global collaborators. The sample metadata nearly always contained a de-identified subject ID, COVID-19 status, age in years and sex. Where available, HLA class I and class II types were taken from metadata supplied by the sample provider and were not determined by assay-based typing. Findings and caveats that apply to the study as a whole: The amount of clinical and demographic metadata varied by source and participant and was provided uncurated.

Participants in the prospective study were enrolled through a virtual design, were aged roughly 18 to 100 years, and lived in 24 United States geographic areas. In the prospective study, participants were assigned to cohorts based on the clinical history participants reported in a screening survey and a study questionnaire. For ImmuneRACE Cohort 3, a participant was defined as recovered based on two consecutive negative NP/OP PCR tests, clearance by a healthcare professional, or resolution of symptoms. Each participant in the prospective study had whole blood, serum and a nasopharyngeal or oropharyngeal swab collected by mobile phlebotomists. Participants in the prospective study had the option to provide additional blood draws and questionnaires over a roughly two-month period. Before DNA extraction, blood samples from the prospective study were shipped at room temperature or frozen. TCRbeta CDR3 regions were amplified from genomic DNA by means of the immunoSEQ Assay, a bias-controlled multiplex PCR. The paper's data handling went like this. The number of nucleated cells in each sample was estimated by amplification of reference gene primers within the assay. To quantify the absolute abundance of each unique TCRbeta CDR3 rearrangement, sequence reads were collapsed and filtered. For each sample, productive Simpson clonality was calculated as the square root of Simpson's diversity index across productive rearrangements. The immuneACCESS repertoire file appears here via TCRdb, limited to in-frame rearrangements. These files lack a portion of the clones; in checked studies, under half of the deficit traces to unresolved V genes, and the cause of the others is not known. D and trimming come from the DNA, and the V and J calls and clone size come from that table. The sample table records roughly 300,000 clones; around 87% of these occur just once. About 5.7% of the sample lies in the top ten.

The chain couples TRBV11-2 to TRBJ2-5; 7 junctional bases match TRBD1. The sample taken for sequencing was PBMCs or T cells enriched from blood (not recorded which). The TCR comes from a woman aged 30 to 39 who had recovered from COVID-19. This receptor has the CDR3 CASSLKGAEGETQYF. Here is the DNA: TGTGCCAGCAGCCTAAAGGGGGCAGAGGGGGAGACCCAGTACTTC.